The subject of this entry is one T cell receptor beta chain. Its antigen is undetermined. The entry originates in a study of T cell responses to AZD1222 COVID-19 vaccine. Findings and limits, study-wide: The study reported that nearly half of spike-specific TCRs target unmutated variant regions. Vaccine-associated CD4 TCRs spanned spike, dominant at 160-218 and 743-854.

Clones were read by immunoSEQ multiplex PCR, and TCRdb kept only the in-frame ones, dropping some. The sample holds under 200,000 clones, about 91% seen once. Per the germline V gene, CDR1 is MDHEN and CDR2 is SYDVKM. Trimming took 1 base from V and 1 from J, leaving 12 bases between them. This CDR3 contains 16 residues. The rearrangement uses TRBV28 and TRBJ2-3, with D possibly being TRBD2 (6 bases). The sequence came from an adult in good health. The input for sequencing was peripheral blood, taken on day 0 of AZD1222 vaccination. CDR3 bases: TGTGCCAGCAGTTTATCGGGACTCCTACGCACAGATACGCAGTATTTT. Amino acid sequence: CASSLSGLLRTDTQYF.